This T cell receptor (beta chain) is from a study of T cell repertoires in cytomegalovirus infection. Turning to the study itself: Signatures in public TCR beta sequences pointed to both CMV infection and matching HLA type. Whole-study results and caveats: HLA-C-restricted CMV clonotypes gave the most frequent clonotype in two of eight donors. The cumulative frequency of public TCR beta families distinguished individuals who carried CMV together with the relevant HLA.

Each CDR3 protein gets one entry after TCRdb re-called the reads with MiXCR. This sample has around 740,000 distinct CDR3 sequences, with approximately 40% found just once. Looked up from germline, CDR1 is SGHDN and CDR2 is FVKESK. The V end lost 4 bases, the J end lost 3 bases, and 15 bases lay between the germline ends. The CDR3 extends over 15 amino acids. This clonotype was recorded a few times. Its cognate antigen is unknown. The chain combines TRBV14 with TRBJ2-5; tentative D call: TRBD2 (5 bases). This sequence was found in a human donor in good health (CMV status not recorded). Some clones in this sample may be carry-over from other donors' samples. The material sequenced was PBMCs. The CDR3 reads CASSRSGRWEETQYF. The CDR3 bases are TGTGCCAGCAGCCGCAGCGGACGGTGGGAAGAGACCCAGTACTTC.